Given below is one T cell receptor beta chain in context. What it binds is unknown. Both 60 Vbeta primers and 13 Jbeta primers went into the PCR. Original methodology: Roughly 11 million shared chains were among some 80 million unique TCR beta chains counted in a later analysis. Sequenced by immunoSEQ multiplex PCR; TCRdb stores in-frame clones only, minus some. V, J and clone size were drawn from that table, and D and trimming were deduced from the DNA. The table includes about 210,000 clones, roughly four fifths detected once. Germline values: CDR1 SGHTA, CDR2 FQGNSA. The CDR3 loop spans 15 amino acids. Germline trimming cut 1 base from V and 2 bases from J; bases unmatched to any gene: 0. The sample originates from a study of cytomegalovirus exposure and HLA in healthy donors. Findings and caveats of the study: In vitro checks showed that a few CMV-associated chains really do target CMV antigens. Later on, analysis showed that most CMV-associated TCR beta chains appeared to be HLA-restricted.

The sequencing input was PBMCs. This sequence was found in a woman aged 45-60 years in good health and CMV-seropositive. The chain links TRBV7-2 to TRBJ2-7; 12 bases align to TRBD1. The CDR3 protein is CASSLGDRGPYEQYF. DNA for the CDR3: TGTGCCAGCAGCTTAGGGGACAGGGGGCCCTACGAGCAGTACTTC.